These T cell receptor beta chains were read from a single sample in a study of T cell responses to AZD1222 COVID-19 vaccine. Here immunoSEQ multiplex PCR was the method, and the copy in TCRdb shows in-frame clones only, minus some. The sample has about 130,000 clones; about 94% are singletons. The sample consisted of peripheral blood, taken on day 0 of AZD1222 vaccination. The receptors come from an adult in good health. CDR3s include the opening cysteine and the closing phenylalanine or tryptophan.

TRBV11-1	TRBJ2-7	13	CASSPLGTGEQYF
TRBV12-5	TRBJ2-1	14	CASGPGRTLSEQFF
TRBV9	TRBJ2-2	19	CASSVTIGTSGSGIGELFF
TRBV6-5	TRBJ1-4	14	CASRETDGNEKLFF
TRBV5-6	TRBJ2-2	16	CASSLFGGPDTGELFF
TRBV18	TRBJ2-5	16	CASSPSNTGSQETQYF
TRBV7-9	TRBJ2-3	17	CASSPITSGGFSDTQYF
TRBV19	TRBJ2-1	17	CASSNNPTSGRANEQFF
TRBV10-3	TRBJ2-1	17	CAISGLQLAGSYNEQFF
TRBV12-3/TRBV12-4	TRBJ2-2	12	CANLKGTGELFF
TRBV18	TRBJ1-1	15	CASSPRSTGDTEAFF
TRBV6-1	TRBJ2-3	16	CASSDRLFQVTDTQYF
TRBV5-1	TRBJ2-3	15	CASSLEVPSTDTQYF
TRBV30	TRBJ1-2	11	CAWSSNYGYTF
TRBV28	TRBJ1-4	14	CASSPGQVHEKLFF
TRBV28	TRBJ1-2	15	CASSPSWGGNYGYTF
TRBV28	TRBJ2-1	18	CASSLIGGMMGTRNEQFF
TRBV4-1	TRBJ1-5	15	CASSQPGQTHQPQHF
TRBV6-5	TRBJ1-1	16	CASSYSGAGVWTEAFF
TRBV10-3	TRBJ1-3	15	CAIGGGQLSGNTIYF
TRBV10-2	TRBJ2-7	15	CARRQGGGGRYEQYF
TRBV28	TRBJ2-7	14	CASSLGDSAYEQYF
TRBV5-5	TRBJ1-1	11	CASSMNTEAFF
TRBV3-1/TRBV3-2	TRBJ2-1	15	CASSYGLAGDNEQFF
TRBV25-1	TRBJ1-5	15	CASSAGTWGGQPQHF
TRBV6-5	TRBJ1-1	14	CASSRDSAFRGAFF
TRBV9	TRBJ1-1	14	CASSPRGTGTEAFF
TRBV10-1	TRBJ2-1	14	CARPTSSSYNEQFF
TRBV6-5	TRBJ2-1	15	CASINGTSGYNEQFF
TRBV6-1	TRBJ1-5	15	CASSEEFTGSQPQHF
TRBV28	TRBJ1-4	16	CASSGGDSAANEKLFF
TRBV7-9	TRBJ1-5	18	CASSHHRPGTHSNQPQHF
TRBV19	TRBJ2-1	15	CASRPGQGGYNEQFF
TRBV2	TRBJ1-1	15	CASSERMGGGTEAFF
TRBV3-1/TRBV3-2	TRBJ2-7	15	CASSQASGPRYEQYF
TRBV18	TRBJ1-4	13	CASSPDRGESLFF
TRBV7-9	TRBJ1-1	14	CASSSGRMNTEAFF